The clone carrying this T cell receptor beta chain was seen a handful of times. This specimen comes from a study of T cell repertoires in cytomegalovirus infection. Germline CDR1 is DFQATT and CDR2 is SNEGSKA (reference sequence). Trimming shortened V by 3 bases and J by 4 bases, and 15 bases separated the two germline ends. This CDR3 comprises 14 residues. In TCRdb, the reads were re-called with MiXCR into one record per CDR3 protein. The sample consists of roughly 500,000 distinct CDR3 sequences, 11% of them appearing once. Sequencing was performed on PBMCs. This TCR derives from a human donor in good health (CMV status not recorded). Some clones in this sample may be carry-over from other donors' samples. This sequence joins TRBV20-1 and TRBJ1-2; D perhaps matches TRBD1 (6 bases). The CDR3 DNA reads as TGCAGTGCTAGTATAGGGGGAAGTCGCTATGGCTACACCTTC. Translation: CSASIGGSRYGYTF.